This TCR beta chain was profiled in a study of vaccination and CD4 T cells after COVID-19. This clonotype has a handful of counts. No antigen is known for it. Treatment reported: approximately nine-day PBMC culture with coronavirus spike peptide pools or control peptides (ViraFEST assay). Sequencing of DNA taken from cultured CD4+ T cells relied on the Oncomine TCR Beta short-read assay. TCRdb re-derived calls from the PCR reads in MiXCR, one entry per CDR3 protein. The data hold 7,000 to 8,500 distinct CDR3 sequences, with 55% observed a single time. Looked up from germline, CDR1 is LNHNV and CDR2 is YYDKDF (reference sequence). The CDR3 is made up of 12 amino acids. V was trimmed by 0 bases and J by 4 bases, leaving 3 bases between them.

The receptor was isolated from a human donor who had recovered from COVID-19. V gene TRBV15 combines with J gene TRBJ2-5, with D unclear. Input material: CD4+ T cells from blood, cultured in vitro. The CDR3 coding sequence is TGTGCCACCAGCAGAGAGGGAGAGACCCAGTACTTC. Its protein product is CATSREGETQYF.